A selection of T cell receptor beta chains follows, all from one sample in a study of T cell changes during pregnancy in multiple sclerosis. Profiled with immunoSEQ multiplex PCR; TCRdb holds only in-frame clones, not every one. In the table there are some 60,000 clones, about 89% of which are singletons. Sequenced material: peripheral blood, taken after pregnancy. The receptors stem from a female donor with multiple sclerosis, enrolled in a pregnancy study. The CDR3 runs from the conserved cysteine through the conserved F or W. D genes are given only for firm matches. Clone size appears in some rows only: once, few, many, or a class for an expanded clone.

j_gene: TRBJ2-1; d_gene: NA; abundance: NA; v_gene: TRBV9; CDR3nt: TGTGCCAGCAGCGTAGGAGGTAATGGGGCAGGGCCCCGAAATGAGCAGTTCTTC; CDR3aa: CASSVGGNGAGPRNEQFF
j_gene: TRBJ1-6; d_gene: NA; abundance: NA; v_gene: TRBV18; CDR3nt: TGTGCCAGCTCACCCTTGAATAGTTATAATTCACCCCTCCACTTT; CDR3aa: CASSPLNSYNSPLHF
j_gene: TRBJ2-7; d_gene: NA; abundance: once; v_gene: TRBV7-9; CDR3nt: TGTGCCAGCAGCTTAATCGGGGGATCCTACGAGCAGTACTTC; CDR3aa: CASSLIGGSYEQYF
j_gene: TRBJ2-3; d_gene: NA; abundance: NA; v_gene: TRBV5-1; CDR3nt: TGCGCCAGCAGTGGGGGGGCTAGCACAGATACGCAGTATTTT; CDR3aa: CASSGGASTDTQYF
j_gene: TRBJ2-1; d_gene: NA; abundance: NA; v_gene: TRBV4-2; CDR3nt: TGTGCCAGCAGCCAGGGCGATAGCTCCTACAATGAGCAGTTCTTC; CDR3aa: CASSQGDSSYNEQFF
j_gene: TRBJ2-1; d_gene: NA; abundance: NA; v_gene: TRBV14; CDR3nt: TGTGCCAGCAGCCAAGAAACTAGCCCCAACAATGAGCAGTTCTTC; CDR3aa: CASSQETSPNNEQFF
j_gene: TRBJ2-3; d_gene: TRBD2; abundance: NA; v_gene: TRBV10-1; CDR3nt: TGCGCCAGCAGCGGGACTAGCGGGGGACCCCTACTCACAGATACGCAGTATTTT; CDR3aa: CASSGTSGGPLLTDTQYF
j_gene: TRBJ1-3; d_gene: TRBD1; abundance: few; v_gene: TRBV4-1; CDR3nt: TGCGCCAGCAGCCGGGACAGGGCGGTCGGAAACACCATATATTTT; CDR3aa: CASSRDRAVGNTIYF
j_gene: TRBJ1-4; d_gene: NA; abundance: NA; v_gene: TRBV9; CDR3nt: TGTGCCAGCAGCGTAGCTGGAGGCAGGATTACAACGGGCGAAAAACTGTTTTTT; CDR3aa: CASSVAGGRITTGEKLFF
j_gene: TRBJ1-3; d_gene: NA; abundance: NA; v_gene: TRBV2; CDR3nt: TGTGCCACCAACAGGGTTTCTGGAAACACCATATATTTT; CDR3aa: CATNRVSGNTIYF
j_gene: TRBJ2-5; d_gene: TRBD2; abundance: NA; v_gene: TRBV7-9; CDR3nt: TGTGCCAGCAGCTTAGCCTCTAGCGGCCCGCACCAAGAGACCCAGTACTTC; CDR3aa: CASSLASSGPHQETQYF
j_gene: TRBJ2-3; d_gene: TRBD2; abundance: NA; v_gene: TRBV5-5; CDR3nt: TGTGCCAGCAGCTGGCGACTAGCGGGGGGGCAAGATACGCAGTATTTT; CDR3aa: CASSWRLAGGQDTQYF
j_gene: TRBJ1-1; d_gene: TRBD1; abundance: NA; v_gene: TRBV25-1; CDR3nt: TGTGCCAGCAGTCCCTGGGACAGACCCACTGAAGCTTTCTTT; CDR3aa: CASSPWDRPTEAFF
j_gene: TRBJ2-2; d_gene: NA; abundance: NA; v_gene: TRBV15; CDR3nt: TGTGCCACCAGCAGCGGACTCCCCCGTAACACCGGGGAGCTGTTTTTT; CDR3aa: CATSSGLPRNTGELFF
j_gene: TRBJ1-5; d_gene: TRBD1; abundance: NA; v_gene: TRBV11-2; CDR3nt: TGTGCCAGCAGCTTAAGGAGGGACAGTCATAGCAATCAGCCCCAGCATTTT; CDR3aa: CASSLRRDSHSNQPQHF
j_gene: TRBJ2-1; d_gene: NA; abundance: NA; v_gene: TRBV28; CDR3nt: TGTGCCAGCCTTAACCGGGGAGGCTCCTACAATGAGCAGTTCTTC; CDR3aa: CASLNRGGSYNEQFF
j_gene: TRBJ1-1; d_gene: NA; abundance: NA; v_gene: TRBV7-9; CDR3nt: TGTGCCAGCAGCTCTGGACAGAACACTGAAGCTTTCTTT; CDR3aa: CASSSGQNTEAFF
j_gene: TRBJ2-3; d_gene: TRBD2; abundance: NA; v_gene: TRBV2; CDR3nt: TGTGCCAGCAGTGAGGGCCCGAGAGGCGGGGGGGCAGATACGCAGTATTTT; CDR3aa: CASSEGPRGGGADTQYF
j_gene: TRBJ1-2; d_gene: NA; abundance: NA; v_gene: TRBV21-1; CDR3nt: TGTGCCAGCAGCCCCTGGACTGCCCTTAACTATGGCTACACCTTC; CDR3aa: CASSPWTALNYGYTF
j_gene: TRBJ2-5; d_gene: NA; abundance: NA; v_gene: TRBV5-5; CDR3nt: TGTGCCAGCAGCCCGGCCGTGACTGCCCCCGGGGAGACCCAGTACTTC; CDR3aa: CASSPAVTAPGETQYF
j_gene: TRBJ2-7; d_gene: TRBD2; abundance: NA; v_gene: TRBV5-4; CDR3nt: TGTGCCAGCAGCTTAATAGCGGGGGACTTATCCTACGAGCAGTACTTC; CDR3aa: CASSLIAGDLSYEQYF
j_gene: TRBJ1-2; d_gene: NA; abundance: NA; v_gene: TRBV19; CDR3nt: TGTGCCAGTAGGCTTAGGGAAGGGGTACCCCCTCGTGACTATGGCTACACCTTC; CDR3aa: CASRLREGVPPRDYGYTF
j_gene: TRBJ2-7; d_gene: NA; abundance: few; v_gene: TRBV5-8; CDR3nt: TGTGCCAGCAGCTTGGGACTCGGGCAGTACTTC; CDR3aa: CASSLGLGQYF
j_gene: TRBJ2-3; d_gene: NA; abundance: once; v_gene: TRBV4-3; CDR3nt: TGCGCCAGCAGCCAAGAACAGGAGAGCACAGATACGCAGTATTTT; CDR3aa: CASSQEQESTDTQYF
j_gene: TRBJ2-1; d_gene: NA; abundance: NA; v_gene: TRBV4-1; CDR3nt: TGCGCCAGCAGCCGAAATACAGCAAGCTCCTACAATGAGCAGTTCTTC; CDR3aa: CASSRNTASSYNEQFF
j_gene: TRBJ1-5; d_gene: NA; abundance: NA; v_gene: TRBV7-2; CDR3nt: TGTGCCAGCAGCACAGGTTGGGGTTATGGCAATCAGCCCCAGCATTTT; CDR3aa: CASSTGWGYGNQPQHF
j_gene: TRBJ2-5; d_gene: TRBD1; abundance: NA; v_gene: TRBV6-1; CDR3nt: TGTGCCAGCAGTGGCCCCCGGACAGGGGAAGAGACCCAGTACTTC; CDR3aa: CASSGPRTGEETQYF
j_gene: TRBJ1-4; d_gene: NA; abundance: once; v_gene: TRBV5-1; CDR3nt: TGCGCCAGCAGCAAAGGGACTTCCGGAGAGGAAAAACTGTTTTTT; CDR3aa: CASSKGTSGEEKLFF
j_gene: TRBJ2-5; d_gene: TRBD1; abundance: NA; v_gene: TRBV7-3; CDR3nt: TGTGCCAGCAGCCGACAGGGGTCTCAGTGGGAGACCCAGTACTTC; CDR3aa: CASSRQGSQWETQYF
j_gene: TRBJ1-2; d_gene: NA; abundance: NA; v_gene: TRBV15; CDR3nt: TGTGCCACCAGCAGGGACAGAGGAACTGGCTACACCTTC; CDR3aa: CATSRDRGTGYTF
j_gene: TRBJ2-4; d_gene: TRBD2; abundance: few; v_gene: TRBV19; CDR3nt: TGTGCCAGTAGTATAGCGGGGGGGAGCAAAAACATTCAGTACTTC; CDR3aa: CASSIAGGSKNIQYF
j_gene: TRBJ2-7; d_gene: TRBD1; abundance: NA; v_gene: TRBV6-5; CDR3nt: TGTGCCAGCAGCCGACAGGGAAGAAGCTCCTACGAGCAGTACTTC; CDR3aa: CASSRQGRSSYEQYF
j_gene: TRBJ1-2; d_gene: NA; abundance: NA; v_gene: TRBV4-3; CDR3nt: TGCGCCAGCAGCCCCTACAGTATATCGGGAGATATCTATGGCTACACCTTC; CDR3aa: CASSPYSISGDIYGYTF
j_gene: TRBJ1-4; d_gene: TRBD1; abundance: NA; v_gene: TRBV15; CDR3nt: TGTGCCACCAGCCCGGGGGACAGGGTTCCCCCAACTAATGAAAAACTGTTTTTT; CDR3aa: CATSPGDRVPPTNEKLFF
j_gene: TRBJ2-3; d_gene: NA; abundance: NA; v_gene: TRBV4-2; CDR3nt: TGTGCCAGCAGCCAAGCGGGGGGCTTGACAGATACGCAGTATTTT; CDR3aa: CASSQAGGLTDTQYF
j_gene: TRBJ1-4; d_gene: TRBD1; abundance: NA; v_gene: TRBV29-1; CDR3nt: TGCAGCGTTGAGGATTTGAGGACAGGGGGCGAAAAACTGTTTTTT; CDR3aa: CSVEDLRTGGEKLFF
j_gene: TRBJ2-1; d_gene: NA; abundance: few; v_gene: TRBV5-4; CDR3nt: TGTGCCAGCAGCTTGGGGGGCGGGGGCCACTACAATGAGCAGTTCTTC; CDR3aa: CASSLGGGGHYNEQFF
j_gene: TRBJ1-4; d_gene: TRBD1; abundance: once; v_gene: TRBV4-1; CDR3nt: TGCGCCAGCAGCCAAAACCAGGGGGCCCTACGGGAAAAACTGTTTTTT; CDR3aa: CASSQNQGALREKLFF
j_gene: TRBJ2-7; d_gene: NA; abundance: NA; v_gene: TRBV20-1; CDR3nt: TGCAGTGCTACCATCTACGAGCAGTACTTC; CDR3aa: CSATIYEQYF
j_gene: TRBJ2-1; d_gene: TRBD2; abundance: NA; v_gene: TRBV18; CDR3nt: TGTGCCAGCTCATCTAGCGGGGGTTCCTACAATGAGCAGTTCTTC; CDR3aa: CASSSSGGSYNEQFF
j_gene: TRBJ2-7; d_gene: TRBD1; abundance: NA; v_gene: TRBV5-4; CDR3nt: TGTGCCAGCAGCCATCCGGGACAGGCGAGGAACGAGCAGTACTTC; CDR3aa: CASSHPGQARNEQYF
j_gene: TRBJ1-1; d_gene: TRBD1; abundance: once; v_gene: TRBV7-3; CDR3nt: TGTGCCAGCAGCCTCGGGGACAGCTACACTGAAGCTTTCTTT; CDR3aa: CASSLGDSYTEAFF
j_gene: TRBJ2-3; d_gene: NA; abundance: NA; v_gene: TRBV5-1; CDR3nt: TGCGCCAGCAGCTGGGGTGGAGCGGCTAGCACAGATACGCAGTATTTT; CDR3aa: CASSWGGAASTDTQYF
j_gene: TRBJ2-5; d_gene: NA; abundance: NA; v_gene: TRBV27; CDR3nt: TGTGCCAGCAGTTTGGGTCCCGCGGCGGAGACCCAGTACTTC; CDR3aa: CASSLGPAAETQYF
j_gene: TRBJ1-5; d_gene: NA; abundance: NA; v_gene: TRBV20-1; CDR3nt: TGCAGTGTTGCCGAGGAACAGCCCCAGCATTTT; CDR3aa: CSVAEEQPQHF
j_gene: TRBJ1-4; d_gene: NA; abundance: NA; v_gene: TRBV7-3; CDR3nt: TGTGCCAGCAGCGCAGCGCATAATGAAAAACTGTTTTTT; CDR3aa: CASSAAHNEKLFF
j_gene: TRBJ2-7; d_gene: TRBD2; abundance: NA; v_gene: TRBV20-1; CDR3nt: TGCAGTGCACCGGGAGGGTCCGAGCAGTACTTC; CDR3aa: CSAPGGSEQYF
j_gene: TRBJ2-1; d_gene: TRBD2; abundance: NA; v_gene: TRBV9; CDR3nt: TGTGCCAGCAGCGTAGGGGTGCGGGGGGCAGGGGAGCAGTTCTTC; CDR3aa: CASSVGVRGAGEQFF
j_gene: TRBJ2-3; d_gene: TRBD1; abundance: once; v_gene: TRBV5-1; CDR3nt: TGCGCCAGCACTGTGACAGGGGCAGATACGCAGTATTTT; CDR3aa: CASTVTGADTQYF
j_gene: TRBJ2-7; d_gene: TRBD2; abundance: NA; v_gene: TRBV7-8; CDR3nt: TGTGCCAGCAGCCGGACTAGCGGGGGGGCCTGGACCTACGAGCAGTACTTC; CDR3aa: CASSRTSGGAWTYEQYF
j_gene: TRBJ1-5; d_gene: TRBD1; abundance: NA; v_gene: TRBV28; CDR3nt: TGTGCCAGCAGACCAGGGGGCTCGAATAGCAATCAGCCCCAGCATTTT; CDR3aa: CASRPGGSNSNQPQHF
j_gene: TRBJ2-7; d_gene: TRBD1; abundance: NA; v_gene: TRBV5-1; CDR3nt: TGCGCCAGCAGCCCCGCCGGGACAGGGAACTCCTACGAGCAGTACTTC; CDR3aa: CASSPAGTGNSYEQYF
j_gene: TRBJ1-4; d_gene: NA; abundance: NA; v_gene: TRBV7-9; CDR3nt: TGTGCCAGCAGCGCACAAAATGAAAAACTGTTTTTT; CDR3aa: CASSAQNEKLFF
j_gene: TRBJ2-5; d_gene: NA; abundance: once; v_gene: TRBV5-1; CDR3nt: TGCGCCAGCAGCTTGGGGCAGGGGATGGAGACCCAGTACTTC; CDR3aa: CASSLGQGMETQYF
j_gene: TRBJ1-2; d_gene: NA; abundance: NA; v_gene: TRBV7-9; CDR3nt: TGTGCCACCGGGGACTATGGCTACACCTTC; CDR3aa: CATGDYGYTF
j_gene: TRBJ2-7; d_gene: TRBD1; abundance: NA; v_gene: TRBV6-5; CDR3nt: TGTGCCAGCAGAACAGGGGGCGGATCCTACGAGCAGTACTTC; CDR3aa: CASRTGGGSYEQYF